This entry lists 15 T cell receptor beta chains sequenced from one sample in a study of blood T cell repertoires in COVID-19. Clones were read by immunoSEQ multiplex PCR, and TCRdb kept only the in-frame ones, dropping some. The table has some 37,000 clones, roughly 80% seen once; the top ten hold around 32%. Sequencing was carried out using peripheral blood. The source is an older man with active or convalescent COVID-19.

This clone was detected a few times. The rearrangement links TRBV3-1 (or the pseudogene TRBV3-2) to TRBJ2-7; 8 bases fit TRBD1. Unmatched junction bases numbered 9, after V lost 6 bases and J lost 5 bases. The CDR3 runs to 14 residues. Per the germline V gene, CDR1 is LGHDT and CDR2 is YNNKEL (reference sequence). This chain's CDR3 is CASRPQTGVDEQYF. The CDR3 bases are TGTGCCAGCAGACCCCAGACAGGGGTAGACGAGCAGTACTTC.

J is TRBJ2-7 and V is TRBV19, with 9 bases lining up with TRBD1. V lost 5 bases and J lost 6; bases outside the gene matches: 5. Germline V gene data show CDR1 as LNHDA and CDR2 as SQIVND (reference sequence). The CDR3 sequence is 13 residues long. The CDR3 nucleotides read TGTGCCAGTAGTCCGGGACAGGGATCCGAGCAGTACTTC. This sequence encodes CASSPGQGSEQYF.

This clone was seen once. The chain employs TRBV27 and TRBJ2-3; D perhaps matches TRBD2 (5 bases). The V gene's germline CDR1 is MNHEY and CDR2 SMNVEV (reference sequence). The CDR3 has 12 residues. V was trimmed by 5 bases and J by 8 bases, leaving 11 bases between them. The CDR3 nucleotides read TGTGCCAGCAGTCTCGTGGCGGGTACGCAGTATTTT. This gives the protein CASSLVAGTQYF.

The chain couples TRBV5-5 to TRBJ1-2; possible D gene TRBD1, 5 bases. The CDR3 has 12 residues. Between the trimmed V and J ends, which lost 4 bases and 4 bases, there was a span of 8 bases. CDR1 is SGHKS, CDR2 YYEKEE, per germline (reference sequence). The CDR3 DNA sequence: TGTGCCAGCAGCCCAGGGTTCTATGGCTACACCTTC. This sequence encodes CASSPGFYGYTF.

The sample holds a few counts of this clone. The CDR3 loop is CASSLPRDSYAGYTF. Written as DNA, the CDR3 is TGTGCCAGCAGCCTCCCGAGGGACTCCTACGCTGGCTACACCTTC. This chain links TRBV7-2 with TRBJ1-2, with D tentatively TRBD1 (5 bases). V lost 5 bases, J lost 7 bases, and 20 bases lay in between. The CDR3 covers 15 residues. From germline, CDR1 is SGHTA and CDR2 FQGNSA.

The rearrangement links TRBV4-1 to TRBJ2-1; 7 bases are shared with TRBD2. The V and J ends lost 1 base and 9 bases, in that order; junction bases with no gene match: 12. Germline assignment: CDR1 MGHRA and CDR2 YSYEKL. The CDR3 is 16 amino acids. Written as DNA, the CDR3 is TGCGCCAGCAGCCAAGGTTTGGGCGGGAGTGGTTCTGAGCAGTTCTTC. Its protein is CASSQGLGGSGSEQFF.

The chain is built from TRBV2 and TRBJ1-1; tentatively, D is TRBD1 (5 bases). The V gene lost 10 bases and the J gene lost 4 bases, with 19 bases spanning the gap. CDR1 and CDR2 from the germline V gene are SNHLY and FYNNEI. This CDR3 has 14 amino acids. As DNA, the CDR3 is TGTGCCACCGATATGGGGGGATCGTCCACTGAAGCTTTCTTT. This translates into CATDMGGSSTEAFF.

This clone was counted once. The gene calls are TRBV2 and TRBJ1-5; D unresolved. Germline CDR1 and CDR2: SNHLY and FYNNEI. Trimming left V 3 bases short and J 5 bases short, with 14 bases between. This CDR3 has 15 amino acids. The DNA for the CDR3 is TGTGCCAGCAGTGATTTTGCTCAGACTGATCAGCCCCAGCATTTT. Its translation: CASSDFAQTDQPQHF.

This chain joins TRBV9 and TRBJ1-6; tentatively, D is TRBD1 (6 bases). The germline V gene encodes CDR1 SGDLS and CDR2 YYNGEE. Trimming cost V 2 bases and J 10 bases, with 10 bases left between them. The CDR3 runs 13 residues. The CDR3 sequence is CASSVTGNSPLHF. The CDR3 DNA reads as TGTGCCAGCAGCGTTACAGGGAACTCACCCCTCCACTTT.

The V and J genes are TRBV19 and TRBJ2-1, with TRBD2 identical over 8 bases. The CDR3 sequence is 15 residues long. J gave up 7 bases and V 3 bases, and 8 bases lay outside the gene matches. Germline CDR1 is LNHDA and CDR2 is SQIVND (reference sequence). CDR3 in DNA: TGTGCCAGTAGTATCGGTAGCGGGGCGGGGAATGAGCAGTTCTTC. Translation: CASSIGSGAGNEQFF.

There are a few counts of this clone. The chain combines TRBV27 with TRBJ2-7; weak D call: TRBD1 (6 bases). Looked up from germline, CDR1 is MNHEY and CDR2 is SMNVEV (reference sequence). The V end lost 5 bases, the J end lost 0 bases, and 17 bases lay between the germline ends. CDR3 size: 16 residues. CDR3 nucleotide sequence: TGTGCCAGCAGTCGCTCGAGGACAGATAGCTCCTACGAGCAGTACTTC. Protein sequence: CASSRSRTDSSYEQYF.

The chain links TRBV27 to TRBJ1-1; unclear D gene. The CDR3 is 13 residues long. V was clipped by 6 bases and J by 5 bases, with 13 bases between them. The germline CDR1 and CDR2 sequences are MNHEY and SMNVEV (reference sequence). DNA for the CDR3: TGTGCCAGCAGCCACAAGTCCGGGACTGAAGCTTTCTTT. Protein product: CASSHKSGTEAFF.

By sample fraction, this clone is medium-sized. The rearrangement links TRBV18 to TRBJ1-3, with no clear D. There are 19 residues in the CDR3. Trimming stripped 0 bases from V and 0 bases from J, with 18 bases between. Germline V gives CDR1 KGHSH, CDR2 LQKENI. CDR3 sequence reads: CASSPPARGGRISGNTIYF. CDR3 DNA sequence: TGTGCCAGCTCACCACCAGCGCGGGGAGGCAGAATCTCTGGAAACACCATATATTTT.

This clone was detected only once. The chain carries TRBV4-3 and TRBJ2-6, with TRBD1 matching 8 bases. The CDR3 is 18 amino acids. Germline CDR1 is LGHNA and CDR2 is YSLEER. The V gene end was trimmed by 2 bases and the J gene end by 2 bases; junction bases not matched to a gene: 8. CDR3 residues: CASSQQAQGATGANVLTF. Written as DNA, the CDR3 is TGCGCCAGCAGCCAACAGGCCCAGGGGGCTACTGGGGCCAACGTCCTGACTTTC.

The genes are TRBV18 and TRBJ2-7; TRBD2 matches 7 bases. J gave up 2 bases and V 3 bases, and 7 bases lay outside the gene matches. Germline V gene data show CDR1 as KGHSH and CDR2 as LQKENI. The CDR3 spans 15 residues. CDR3 protein: CASSPVGGSPYEQYF. The CDR3 DNA is TGTGCCAGCTCACCCGTCGGGGGGTCACCCTACGAGCAGTACTTC. The full variable domain, its missing parts supplied by reference TRBV18 and TRBJ2-7, is NAGVMQNPRHLVRRRGQEARLRCSPMKGHSHVYWYRQLPEEGLKFMVYLQKENIIDESGMPKERFSAEFPKEGPSILRIQQVVRGDSAAYFCASSPVGGSPYEQYFGPGTRLTVT.